These T cell receptor beta chains were read from a single sample in a study of blood T cell repertoires in COVID-19. Profiling relied on immunoSEQ multiplex PCR, and the TCRdb table lists in-frame clones only, not all of them. Of 190,000 or so clones listed, 70% to 85% were seen once; the top ten hold around an eighth. Specimen: peripheral blood. Receptor source: a man aged 50 to 59 who had recovered from COVID-19. CDR3s include the opening cysteine and the closing phenylalanine or tryptophan. A D gene is named only where the DNA matches it firmly. Clone size is shown for a subset of rows, as once, few, many or a class of expanded clone.

>-|TRBV14|TRBD1|TRBJ1-1
CASSQKGARSTEAFF
TGTGCCAGCAGCCAAAAGGGGGCTAGGAGCACTGAAGCTTTCTTT
>once|TRBV27|-|TRBJ2-5
CASSFRRQETQYF
TGTGCCAGCAGTTTTAGGAGGCAAGAGACCCAGTACTTC
>-|TRBV30|TRBD1|TRBJ1-4
CAWSPGQSVNEKLFF
TGTGCCTGGAGCCCGGGACAGTCAGTGAATGAAAAACTGTTTTTT
>-|TRBV7-9|-|TRBJ2-7
CASSSDYSSYEQYF
TGTGCCAGCAGCTCGGACTACTCCTCCTACGAGCAGTACTTC
>-|TRBV3-1/TRBV3-2|-|TRBJ2-1
CASSHLSASSYNEQFF
TGTGCCAGCAGCCACCTATCAGCGAGCTCCTACAATGAGCAGTTCTTC
>once|TRBV11-2|TRBD2|TRBJ2-7
CASSLREGPGEQYF
TGTGCCAGCAGCTTACGGGAGGGCCCGGGGGAGCAGTACTTC
>-|TRBV3-1/TRBV3-2|-|TRBJ2-7
CASSQDPRRAATYEQYF
TGTGCCAGCAGCCAAGACCCCCGGAGGGCAGCGACCTACGAGCAGTACTTC
>-|TRBV11-2|TRBD2|TRBJ2-7
CASSPVRGGPYEQYF
TGTGCCAGCAGCCCTGTCCGGGGGGGCCCCTACGAGCAGTACTTC
>-|TRBV5-4|TRBD2|TRBJ2-1
CASSTSGRANNEQFF
TGTGCCAGTTCGACTAGCGGGAGGGCGAACAATGAGCAGTTCTTC
>-|TRBV4-3|TRBD1|TRBJ1-2
CASSVGPGQGEVYTF
TGCGCCAGCAGTGTCGGACCGGGACAGGGGGAGGTCTACACCTTC
>once|TRBV7-2|-|TRBJ1-5
CASSPRTGYSNQPQHF
TGTGCCAGCAGCCCTCGGACGGGGTATAGCAATCAGCCCCAGCATTTT
>once|TRBV9|TRBD2|TRBJ2-3
CASSVLAGSTDTQYF
TGTGCCAGCAGCGTACTAGCGGGTAGCACAGATACGCAGTATTTT
>-|TRBV6-5|TRBD1|TRBJ1-1
CASSIVQGIGAFF
TGTGCCAGCAGTATTGTACAGGGGATAGGGGCTTTCTTT
>many|TRBV2|-|TRBJ2-7
CASSEPHTPGTSGYEQYF
TGTGCCAGCAGTGAACCTCACACCCCAGGGACAAGTGGTTACGAGCAGTACTTC
>-|TRBV2|-|TRBJ2-7
CASISIYEQYF
TGTGCCAGCATCTCTATCTACGAGCAGTACTTC
>-|TRBV11-2|TRBD1|TRBJ2-7
CASSLERTGAHEQYF
TGTGCCAGCAGCTTAGAACGGACAGGGGCCCACGAGCAGTACTTC
>-|TRBV2|-|TRBJ1-6
CASQLQGGNSPLHF
TGTGCCAGCCAATTACAGGGTGGGAATTCACCCCTCCACTTT
>medium-sized|TRBV5-8|-|TRBJ1-1
CASSSGHTFTEAFF
TGTGCCAGCAGCTCCGGACACACCTTCACTGAAGCTTTCTTT
>-|TRBV6-5|-|TRBJ2-2
CASRRTSTGELFF
TGTGCCAGCAGGAGGACATCAACCGGGGAGCTGTTTTTT
>-|TRBV19|-|TRBJ2-3
CASSLTDYSTDTQYF
TGTGCCAGTAGCCTTACAGATTATAGCACAGATACGCAGTATTTT
>-|TRBV9|TRBD2|TRBJ2-2
CASSTGLAGYSGELFF
TGTGCCAGCAGCACGGGACTAGCGGGATACAGCGGGGAGCTGTTTTTT
>-|TRBV5-4|TRBD1|TRBJ1-2
CASSLWGRGPDGYTF
TGTGCCAGCAGCTTGTGGGGCAGGGGGCCGGATGGCTACACCTTC
>-|TRBV25-1|TRBD1|TRBJ1-5
CASRRDSRDNQPQHF
TGTGCCAGCAGAAGGGACAGCCGCGACAATCAGCCCCAGCATTTT
>once|TRBV20-1|-|TRBJ1-5
CSASAEHQPQHF
TGCAGTGCTAGTGCAGAACATCAGCCCCAGCATTTT
>once|TRBV15|TRBD2|TRBJ2-3
CATSKIPRVAGPTDTQYF
TGTGCCACCAGCAAAATCCCCCGGGTAGCGGGACCCACAGATACGCAGTATTTT
>once|TRBV18|-|TRBJ1-6
CASSSGLNNSPLHF
TGTGCCAGCTCATCCGGACTGAATAATTCACCCCTCCACTTT
>-|TRBV11-2|TRBD2|TRBJ2-7
CASSLNPSPGLVTGEQYF
TGTGCCAGCAGCTTGAACCCATCACCGGGACTAGTAACGGGCGAGCAGTACTTC
>-|TRBV24-1|TRBD2|TRBJ2-1
CATSDTGLAGGLEEQFF
TGTGCCACCAGTGATACTGGACTAGCGGGAGGCCTTGAAGAGCAGTTCTTC
>few|TRBV9|TRBD1|TRBJ1-2
CASSAGQGYYGYTF
TGTGCCAGCAGCGCGGGACAGGGGTACTATGGCTACACCTTC
>-|TRBV7-6|TRBD1|TRBJ2-1
CASRPGTGAYNEQFF
TGTGCCAGCAGGCCCGGGACAGGGGCTTACAATGAGCAGTTCTTC
>many|TRBV29-1|-|TRBJ1-2
CSVVVVSGYTF
TGCAGCGTTGTTGTAGTTAGCGGCTACACCTTC
>-|TRBV21-1|-|TRBJ1-5
CASSKKRKRQGPNQPQHF
TGTGCCAGCAGCAAAAAGAGGAAGCGACAGGGACCCAATCAGCCCCAGCATTTT
>-|TRBV30|-|TRBJ1-1
CAWRYSRGTEAFF
TGTGCCTGGAGGTATTCGCGCGGGACTGAAGCTTTCTTT
>-|TRBV4-1|-|TRBJ1-1
CASSQSAGFAGKEAFF
TGCGCCAGCAGCCAATCGGCAGGGTTTGCAGGTAAAGAAGCTTTCTTT
>-|TRBV5-6|TRBD1|TRBJ2-3
CASTRQGRTDTQYF
TGTGCCAGCACTAGACAGGGGAGGACAGATACGCAGTATTTT
>few|TRBV2|TRBD2|TRBJ2-7
CASSARLAGYEQYF
TGTGCCAGCAGCGCTCGACTAGCTGGCTACGAGCAGTACTTC
>-|TRBV10-3|TRBD1|TRBJ2-7
CAINGDRGSYEQYF
TGTGCCATCAACGGGGACAGGGGATCCTACGAGCAGTACTTC
>-|TRBV6-5|TRBD1|TRBJ1-4
CASRGQGQSEKLFF
TGTGCCAGCAGAGGACAGGGACAGAGCGAAAAACTGTTTTTT
>-|TRBV9|-|TRBJ2-7
CASSVAGVGYEQYF
TGTGCCAGCAGCGTAGCAGGGGTGGGCTACGAGCAGTACTTC
>-|TRBV5-1|TRBD1|TRBJ2-5
CASSFQGAGETQYF
TGCGCCAGCAGCTTCCAGGGGGCGGGGGAGACCCAGTACTTC
>-|TRBV5-5|TRBD1|TRBJ1-2
CASRSQTGDYGYTF
TGTGCCAGCAGATCCCAAACAGGGGACTATGGCTACACCTTC
>-|TRBV5-4|TRBD2|TRBJ2-2
CASSPAGGGPTGELFF
TGTGCCAGCAGCCCAGCGGGAGGAGGTCCTACCGGGGAGCTGTTTTTT
>-|TRBV7-8|TRBD2|TRBJ2-5
CASRQRAAGNQETQYF
TGTGCCAGCAGACAAAGGGCAGCGGGAAACCAAGAGACCCAGTACTTC
>-|TRBV7-3|TRBD1|TRBJ2-5
CASSLKGQVETQYF
TGTGCCAGCAGCTTAAAGGGACAGGTAGAGACCCAGTACTTC
>-|TRBV9|TRBD2|TRBJ2-7
CASSGGLAGVYEQYF
TGTGCCAGCAGTGGGGGGCTAGCGGGAGTTTACGAGCAGTACTTC